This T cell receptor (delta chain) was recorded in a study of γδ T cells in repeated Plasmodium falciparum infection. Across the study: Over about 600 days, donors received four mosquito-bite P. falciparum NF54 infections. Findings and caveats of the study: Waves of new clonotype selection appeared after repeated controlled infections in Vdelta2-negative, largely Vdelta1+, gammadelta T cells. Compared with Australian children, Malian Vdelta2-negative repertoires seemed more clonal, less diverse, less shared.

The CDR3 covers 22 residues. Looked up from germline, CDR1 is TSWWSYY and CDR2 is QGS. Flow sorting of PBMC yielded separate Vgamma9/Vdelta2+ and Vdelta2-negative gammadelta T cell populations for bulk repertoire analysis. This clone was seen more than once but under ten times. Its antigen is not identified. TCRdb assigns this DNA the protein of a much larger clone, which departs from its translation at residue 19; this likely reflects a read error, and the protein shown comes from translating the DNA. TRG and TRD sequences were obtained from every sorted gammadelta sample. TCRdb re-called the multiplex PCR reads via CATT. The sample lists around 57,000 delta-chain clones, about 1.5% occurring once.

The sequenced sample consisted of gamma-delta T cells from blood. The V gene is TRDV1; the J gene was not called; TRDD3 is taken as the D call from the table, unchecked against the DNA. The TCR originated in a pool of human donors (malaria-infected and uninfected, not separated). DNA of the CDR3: TGTGCTCTTGGGGAACCCGGTCCCTTTTGCCGTACGGTGGCCGGGTGCACCGATAACCTCATCTTT. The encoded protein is CALGEPGPFCRTVAGCTDNLIF.